A single sample gave rise to the 30 T cell receptor beta chains below, sequenced in a study of blood T cells in healthy people across ages. A J-beta primer mix and a sample-barcoded 5' primer were used in a second PCR of about 6 to 12 cycles. TCRdb independently ran MiXCR on the 5' RACE reads; one entry per CDR3 protein. This table has 1.5 million to 2 million distinct CDR3 sequences, 49% appearing once. The specimen was blood. These receptors all stem from a woman in her thirties or forties in good health.

The CDR3 loop reads CASKLYTGELFF. CDR3 nucleotide sequence: TGTGCCAGCAAGTTATACACCGGGGAGCTGTTTTTT. This rearrangement joins TRBV5-6 to TRBJ2-2; D gene unclear. This CDR3 comprises 12 residues. The V gene's germline CDR1 is SGHDT and CDR2 YYEEEE. Trimming pared 6 bases from V and 3 bases from J, leaving 6 bases between.

The table lists this clonotype with a few counts. The CDR3 sequence is CASSSGLRYNEQFF. The DNA for the CDR3 is TGTGCCAGCAGCTCCGGCCTCCGGTACAATGAGCAGTTCTTC. The chain couples TRBV7-2 to TRBJ2-1, with D uncertain. The V end lost 4 bases, the J end lost 4 bases, and 11 bases lay between the germline ends. CDR1 SGHTA and CDR2 FQGNSA come from the germline V gene. This CDR3 has 14 amino acids.

CDR3 coding DNA: TGTGCCAGCAGTTACTCTCGGGGCCTGAGTGCACCCAACAATGAGCAGTTCTTC. Its translation is CASSYSRGLSAPNNEQFF. This chain links TRBV6-5 with TRBJ2-1; the D call may be TRBD1 or TRBD2 (5 bases each). This CDR3 is 18 amino acids long. Per the germline V gene, CDR1 is MNHEY and CDR2 is SVGAGI. The V and J ends lost 0 bases and 5 bases respectively, with 20 bases between them.

The chain links TRBV12-5 to TRBJ2-1; 9 bases map to TRBD1. The ends lost 0 bases at V and 9 bases at J; junction bases unmatched: 9. Germline V lookup: CDR1 LGHNT, CDR2 FRNRAP. The length of the CDR3 is 16 residues. The chain's CDR3 is CASGLVLGQGISEQFF. Here the CDR3 DNA reads TGTGCTAGTGGTTTGGTACTGGGACAGGGCATAAGTGAGCAGTTCTTC.

The chain recombines TRBV13 with TRBJ2-5; no clear D gene. CDR3 length: 14 amino acids. Trimming left V 3 bases short and J 5 bases short, with 13 bases between. Germline V gene sequence: CDR1 PRHDT, CDR2 FYEKMQ (reference sequence). The CDR3 DNA is TGTGCCAGCAGCTTCGGAACGTTGGGGGAGACCCAGTACTTC. Translation: CASSFGTLGETQYF.

About this clonotype itself: This may come from a read error, since a much larger clone is one base off. The genes are TRBV5-1 and TRBJ2-5, with D tentatively TRBD1 (5 bases). V was cut by 4 bases and J by 2 bases, with 12 bases left in between. The CDR3 runs 14 residues. CDR1 is SGHRS and CDR2 is YFSETQ in the germline V gene. CDR3 DNA: TGCGCCAGCAGCGTGGGGCCTAGACAAGAGACCCAGTACTTC. It translates to CASSVGPRQETQYF.

The chain is built from TRBV7-9 and TRBJ2-3; D gene ambiguous. The length of the CDR3 is 13 residues. Germline CDR1 SEHNR, CDR2 FQNEAQ (reference sequence). The V gene lost 8 bases and the J gene lost 0 bases, with 9 bases spanning the gap. CDR3 DNA: TGTGCCAGCCCAGGCGATAGCACAGATACGCAGTATTTT. It specifies CASPGDSTDTQYF.

A word on this clonotype: One junction end does not reproduce the germline sequence, and a read error may be involved. The chain couples TRBV7-9 to TRBJ1-2; D uncertain. The CDR3 covers 14 residues. Germline lookup yields CDR1 SEHNR and CDR2 FQNEAQ (reference sequence). DNA of the CDR3: TGTGCCAGCAGCTTAGGGGCCGCAAACTGTGGCTACACCTTC. This translates into CASSLGAANCGYTF.

The rearrangement uses TRBV7-2 and TRBJ2-5, with D possibly being TRBD2 (7 bases). CDR1 and CDR2 from the germline V gene are SGHTA and FQGNSA. The CDR3 has 17 amino acids. The V end lost 2 bases, the J end lost 4 bases, and 20 bases lay between the germline ends. This CDR3 is CASSLWSGRGVGETQYF. The CDR3 DNA is TGTGCCAGCAGCTTATGGTCGGGGAGGGGGGTCGGAGAGACCCAGTACTTC. The full variable domain, in which reference TRBV7-2 and TRBJ2-5 provide the parts outside the CDR3, is GAGVSQSPSNKVTEKGKDVELRCDPISGHTALYWYRQSLGQGLEFLIYFQGNSAPDKSGLPSDRFSAERTGGSVSTLTIQRTQQEDSAVYLCASSLWSGRGVGETQYFGPGTRLLVL.

This clonotype appeared a few times. The J gene is TRBJ2-1, the V gene TRBV5-1, with D perhaps TRBD1 (6 bases). CDR1 is SGHRS, CDR2 YFSETQ, per germline. The CDR3 covers 14 residues. Between the trimmed V and J ends, which lost 0 bases and 7 bases, there was a span of 11 bases. CDR3 nucleotide sequence: TGCGCCAGCAGCTTGGGGGGGCCGTCGAATGAGCAGTTCTTC. Amino acids: CASSLGGPSNEQFF.

This clonotype was picked up a small number of times. The V call is TRBV28, the J call TRBJ2-7, with a tentative D call TRBD1 (6 bases). Deletions cut 5 bases from V and 5 bases from J, with 13 bases between. This CDR3 is 13 amino acids long. Germline-derived CDR1 and CDR2 are MDHEN and SYDVKM. CDR3 residues: CASSRGQLHEQYF. Written as DNA, the CDR3 is TGTGCCAGCAGTCGAGGACAGCTCCACGAGCAGTACTTC.

The V gene is TRBV27, the J gene TRBJ1-4, with TRBD1 matching over 8 bases. Germline CDR1 reads MNHEY; CDR2 reads SMNVEV (reference sequence). With V trimmed by 6 bases and J by 6 bases, 6 bases remained unmatched. The CDR3 totals 14 residues. CDR3: CASRTGDRYEKLFF. The DNA for the CDR3 is TGTGCCAGCAGGACAGGGGATCGGTATGAAAAACTGTTTTTT.

This clonotype was detected a few times. The chain combines TRBV4-3 with TRBJ2-1; no clear D gene. V dropped 0 bases and J dropped 2 bases, with 8 bases sitting between them. This CDR3 is built from 15 residues. Germline CDR1 and CDR2: LGHNA and YSLEER. CDR3 nucleotides: TGCGCCAGCAGCCAAGAGGCAGTTACCTACAATGAGCAGTTCTTC. Translating gives CASSQEAVTYNEQFF.

The CDR3: CASSVGVAGAFQETQYF. CDR3 in DNA: TGTGCCAGCAGCGTAGGGGTAGCGGGGGCATTCCAAGAGACCCAGTACTTC. This chain links TRBV9 with TRBJ2-5; 9 bases align to TRBD2. The germline V gene has CDR1 SGDLS and CDR2 YYNGEE. V trimming: 0 bases; J trimming: 1 base; junction bases outside the gene matches: 7. CDR3 length: 17 residues.

The V and J genes are TRBV14 and TRBJ1-1; TRBD1 is a possible D gene (5 bases). The CDR3 is made up of 13 amino acids. Germline CDR1 is SGHDN and CDR2 is FVKESK. The V gene lost 4 bases and the J gene lost 8 bases, with 14 bases spanning the gap. CDR3 loop: CASSRRDPWEAFF. The CDR3 DNA follows: TGTGCCAGCAGCCGCCGGGACCCTTGGGAAGCTTTCTTT.

The chain links TRBV20-1 to TRBJ2-5; 12 bases line up with TRBD2. CDR3 length: 16 amino acids. Germline V gives CDR1 DFQATT, CDR2 SNEGSKA (reference sequence). V was clipped by 6 bases and J by 5 bases; unmatched bases: 13. This chain's CDR3 is CSAKGLAGPKRETQYF. The CDR3 nucleotides are TGCAGTGCCAAAGGACTAGCGGGGCCCAAAAGGGAGACCCAGTACTTC.

The chain has TRBV10-2 and TRBJ2-1; 12 nucleotides agree with TRBD2. CDR1 is WSHSY, CDR2 SAAADI, per germline. V dropped 2 bases and J dropped 9; count of bases not matched to a gene: 8. This CDR3 has 16 amino acids. Here the CDR3 reads CASSEGLAGGLVEQFF. CDR3 bases: TGCGCCAGCAGTGAGGGGCTAGCGGGGGGGCTGGTTGAGCAGTTCTTC.

As for this clonotype: The CDR3 end shows no conserved phenylalanine or tryptophan, and so a read error is likely. The rearrangement links TRBV12-5 to TRBJ2-5; D possibly uses TRBD1 or TRBD2 (5 bases each). With 6 bases removed from V and 2 bases from J, the gap between germline ends came to 10 bases. Germline CDR1 LGHNT, CDR2 FRNRAP. The CDR3 consists of 13 residues. In nucleotides, the CDR3 is TGTGCTAGTGGATTCGGGGCTCAAGAGACCCAGTACTAC. It translates to CASGFGAQETQYY.

V gene TRBV20-1 combines with J gene TRBJ2-1; 8 nucleotides agree with TRBD2. V was clipped by 3 bases and J by 9 bases; unmatched bases: 10. Germline CDR1 and CDR2: DFQATT and SNEGSKA (reference sequence). This CDR3 contains 14 residues. CDR3: CSARDSGAVTEQFF. The CDR3 DNA follows: TGCAGTGCTAGGGATAGCGGGGCCGTTACTGAGCAGTTCTTC.

This chain uses TRBV4-3 with TRBJ2-1, with D perhaps matching TRBD1 or TRBD2 (5 bases each). The germline V gene has CDR1 LGHNA and CDR2 YSLEER. V shed 1 base and J shed 10 bases, with 17 bases lying between them. CDR3 length: 15 amino acids. The DNA for the CDR3 is TGCGCCAGCAGCCAAGGACCCAATCAGGGAGACGAGCAGTTCTTC. Translation: CASSQGPNQGDEQFF.

The chain recombines TRBV7-2 with TRBJ2-1, with 8 positions matching TRBD1. There are 14 residues in the CDR3. V was pared by 5 bases and J by 13 bases, with 13 bases of the junction left unmatched. Germline V gene sequence: CDR1 SGHTA, CDR2 FQGNSA. CDR3 nucleotide sequence: TGTGCCAGCAGCCCCCAGGGGGCGAAAGAGACCCAGTTCTTC. Translating gives CASSPQGAKETQFF.

The chain has TRBV7-9 and TRBJ1-5; weak D call: TRBD1 (6 bases). V was trimmed by 1 base and J by 8 bases, leaving 15 bases between them. This CDR3 is 15 amino acids long. CDR1 SEHNR and CDR2 FQNEAQ come from the germline V gene (reference sequence). CDR3 sequence (DNA): TGTGCCAGCAGCTTAGGCGACCTCCCAGGGGAGCCCCAGCATTTT. Translating it yields CASSLGDLPGEPQHF. The whole variable domain, filled in from reference TRBV7-9 and TRBJ1-5, reads DTGVSQNPRHKITKRGQNVTFRCDPISEHNRLYWYRQTLGQGPEFLTYFQNEAQLEKSRLLSDRFSAERPKGSFSTLEIQRTEQGDSAMYLCASSLGDLPGEPQHFGDGTRLSIL.

V is TRBV3-1 and J is TRBJ2-5; 8 nucleotides agree with TRBD1. From germline, CDR1 is LGHDT and CDR2 YNNKEL (reference sequence). This CDR3 region has 15 residues. Unmatched junction bases numbered 10, after V lost 6 bases and J lost 4 bases. CDR3 residues: CASSRGQGAVETQYF. The CDR3 DNA reads as TGTGCCAGCAGTCGAGGACAGGGTGCCGTAGAGACCCAGTACTTC.

The chain joins TRBV3-1 to TRBJ1-4; no definite D call. CDR1 and CDR2 (germline): LGHDT, YNNKEL (reference sequence). V was trimmed by 0 bases and J by 10 bases, leaving 9 bases between them. This CDR3 is built from 13 residues. The CDR3 coding sequence is TGTGCCAGCAGCCAAGAAGGGAGAGGAAAACTGTTTTTT. It specifies CASSQEGRGKLFF.

The V and J genes are TRBV19 and TRBJ1-5, with D possibly TRBD1 on 6 matching bases. V was trimmed by 5 bases and J by 5 bases, leaving 16 bases between them. The CDR3 sequence is 15 residues long. Germline CDR1 and CDR2: LNHDA and SQIVND (reference sequence). The CDR3 region has the DNA TGTGCCAGTAGTGCAGGCACGACAGGTGATCAGCCCCAGCATTTT. Translated: CASSAGTTGDQPQHF.

The rearrangement uses TRBV10-2 and TRBJ2-4; 11 nucleotides agree with TRBD2. CDR1 is WSHSY, CDR2 SAAADI, per germline. The V segment lost 6 bases and the J segment 0 bases; nucleotides outside the gene matches: 7. The length of the CDR3 is 17 residues. This CDR3 reads CASRLTSGGLAKNIQYF. CDR3 in DNA: TGCGCCAGCAGATTAACTAGCGGGGGACTAGCCAAAAACATTCAGTACTTC.

J is TRBJ1-1 and V is TRBV6-4; 10 bases are shared with TRBD1. Germline lookup yields CDR1 MRHNA and CDR2 SNTAGT. The V and J ends lost 6 bases and 6 bases, in that order; junction bases with no gene match: 4. CDR3 length: 13 residues. CDR3 residues: CASSRDRGSEAFF. The DNA of the CDR3 is TGTGCCAGCAGCCGGGACAGGGGTTCTGAAGCTTTCTTT.

This chain uses TRBV3-1 with TRBJ1-6, with D possibly being TRBD1 (6 bases). Germline-derived CDR1 and CDR2 are LGHDT and YNNKEL (reference sequence). The ends were cut back, 4 bases at V and 10 bases at J, with 17 bases in the middle. The CDR3 has 15 residues. The CDR3 region has the DNA TGTGCCAGCAGCCGAGTCACAGGGAGTGGCTCACCCCTCCACTTT. As protein: CASSRVTGSGSPLHF.

The rearrangement uses TRBV20-1 and TRBJ1-1, with D tentatively TRBD1 (6 bases). The germline V and J ends were trimmed by 3 bases and 4 bases, with 15 bases remaining between them. Germline CDR1 is DFQATT and CDR2 is SNEGSKA (reference sequence). This CDR3 spans 14 amino acids. Here the CDR3 reads CSASGDTRSTEAFF. DNA of the CDR3: TGCAGTGCTAGTGGGGACACCCGAAGCACTGAAGCTTTCTTT.

V usage is TRBV12-3 or TRBV12-4 and J usage is TRBJ1-5; TRBD1 is a possible D gene (5 bases). The CDR3 consists of 16 residues. Trimming removed 5 bases at V and 0 bases at J, with 14 bases between. CDR3 bases: TGTGCCAGCAGTCTATGGGGACCTGATAGCAATCAGCCCCAGCATTTT. This sequence encodes CASSLWGPDSNQPQHF.